The sequence of this T cell receptor (beta chain) was determined in a study of patients and donors after allogeneic stem cell transplantation. Germline V gene data show CDR1 as DFQATT and CDR2 as SNEGSKA (reference sequence). This CDR3 spans 13 amino acids. Germline trimming cut 5 bases from V and 7 bases from J; bases unmatched to any gene: 10. TCRdb ran MiXCR on the RT-PCR reads and lists one entry per CDR3 protein. The sample yields 95,000 to 120,000 distinct CDR3 sequences, around 33% seen once. This sequence was found in a human donor who was either an allogeneic HSCT recipient or a stem cell or donor lymphocyte infusion donor (not recorded which). It is not recorded whose cells these are; they may come from a transplant donor. Sequencing input: blood, either unsorted or a sorted T cell fraction (not recorded which). The rearrangement uses TRBV20-1 and TRBJ1-2; 7 bases fit TRBD1. The CDR3 DNA sequence: TGCAGTGCTGTCTTGACAGGGTTGAGTGGCTACACCTTC. The encoded protein is CSAVLTGLSGYTF.